The TCR beta chain under discussion was sequenced for a study of Graves' ophthalmopathy and Graves' hyperthyroidism. Overall study findings and caveats: The majority of expanded thyroid clonotypes above 0.001 frequency also occurred in blood.

Germline CDR1 and CDR2: MNHNS and SASEGT. The CDR3 covers 13 residues. Trimming removed 2 bases at V and 13 bases at J, with 17 bases between. As to this clonotype: Its antigen is not identified.

TCR beta CDR3 regions were amplified from RNA transcripts. Second-round multiplex PCR came after first-round RT-PCR with HTBI primers. One entry per CDR3 protein results from TCRdb running MiXCR on the multiplex PCR reads. This table holds 400,000 to 450,000 distinct CDR3 sequences, around 21% found once. The authors defined stable hyperthyroidism as no ophthalmopathy within 18 months of follow-up. The chain couples TRBV6-1 to TRBJ1-2, with D perhaps TRBD1 (6 bases). Sequencing was done on a sample of peripheral blood. This sequence originates from a woman younger than 35 with stable Graves' hyperthyroidism. CDR3 loop: CASSERAFDRSTF. The CDR3 coding sequence is TGTGCCAGCAGTGAAAGGGCATTCGACAGGAGCACCTTC.